The sequence of this TCR beta chain was determined in a study of persistence of HIV-infected CD4 T cells. Whole-study findings and limits: CMV- and Gag-responding cells had lower TCRbeta richness than CD3/CD28-responding cells.

The CDR3 totals 12 residues. V was cut by 5 bases and J by 7 bases, with 11 bases left in between. The germline V gene has CDR1 MNHEY and CDR2 SMNVEV (reference sequence). Sequencing used immunoSEQ version 4 in survey mode. Profiled with immunoSEQ multiplex PCR; TCRdb holds only in-frame clones, not every one. The table records approximately 18,000 clones, less than 65% of them present only once. A remark on this clone: As yet, its antigen is unknown. The same CDR3 arises from other DNA sequences in this sample as well.

The stimulus was lysate of CMV-infected fibroblasts, 8.5 to 10 ug/mL. CD4+ T cells upregulating both CD40 ligand and CD69 were sorted as responding cells. The TCR comes from an adult woman with HIV who was CMV-seropositive. The chain is built from TRBV27 and TRBJ1-2; possibly TRBD1 for D (5 bases). Specimen: CD4+ T cells sorted from PBMCs after 18-hour stimulation, collected from a patient who received antiretroviral therapy. Here the CDR3 reads CASSPGAGGYTF. In nucleotides, the CDR3 is TGTGCCAGCAGTCCCGGGGCGGGTGGCTACACCTTC.